This T cell receptor beta chain came from a study of blood T cell repertoires in COVID-19. The overall study: Collection of acute and convalescent COVID-19 samples took place in the United States, Italy and Spain. T cells, B-cell-depleted T cells, or PBMCs provided the cDNA or gDNA that served as material.

In the authors' methods: Cell counts per sample came from amplifying reference gene primers. TCRdb's copy holds only in-frame clones and misses some; the assay was immunoSEQ multiplex PCR. V, J and clone size are taken as reported in that table, and D and trimming were inferred from the DNA itself. The repertoire holds under 95,000 clones, with around 81% as singletons. Sequencing was carried out using peripheral blood. The source of this sequence is a woman in her 70s with acute or convalescent COVID-19.

Written as DNA, the CDR3 is TGTGCCAGCAGCCCCGGCCCCGCGGTGAATGAGCAGTTCTTC. It translates to CASSPGPAVNEQFF. The chain has TRBV7-6 and TRBJ2-1; D is undetermined. The V end was cut by 5 bases, the J end by 7 bases, with 15 bases between. Per germline, CDR1 SGHVS and CDR2 FNYEAQ. This CDR3 has 14 amino acids.